This T cell receptor (beta chain) was obtained from a study of shared clonotypes between healthy human individuals. TCRdb's table, derived via immunoSEQ multiplex PCR, lists solely in-frame clones and lacks some. The data hold about 2 million clones, with roughly 96% observed a single time. This CDR3 is built from 14 residues. The germline gives CDR1 MNHNS, CDR2 SASEGT. Trimming pared 6 bases from V and 1 base from J, leaving 12 bases between. The sample consisted of naive CD4+ T cells sorted from blood. Subset described: CD45RA+ positively selected. The TCR originated in a man younger than 30 in good health. V and J are TRBV6-1 and TRBJ1-1; TRBD1 is a possible D gene (5 bases). The CDR3 DNA reads as TGTGCCAGCAGAAACAGGTTATCGAACACTGAAGCTTTCTTT. This gives the protein CASRNRLSNTEAFF.